A single sample is the source of the 17 T cell receptor beta chains below, sequenced in a study of cytomegalovirus exposure and HLA in healthy donors. Profiled with immunoSEQ multiplex PCR; TCRdb holds only in-frame clones, not every one. The table has more than 95,000 clones, approximately 90% seen once. Sequencing used PBMCs. The receptors derive from a man aged 18 to 29 in good health and CMV-seropositive.

The rearrangement joins TRBV27 to TRBJ1-1; D is undetermined. Germline V lookup: CDR1 MNHEY, CDR2 SMNVEV (reference sequence). The CDR3 totals 13 residues. Trimming pared 2 bases from V and 11 bases from J, leaving 15 bases between. This CDR3 is CASSLTRPPTAFF. Written as DNA, the CDR3 is TGTGCCAGCAGTTTAACCAGGCCCCCGACGGCTTTCTTT.

This chain links TRBV5-1 with TRBJ2-7; TRBD1 aligns across 7 bases. After removal of 1 base from V and 5 bases from J, the junction contained 6 bases not matched to a gene. Germline V gene sequence: CDR1 SGHRS, CDR2 YFSETQ. This CDR3 contains 14 residues. Written as DNA, the CDR3 is TGCGCCAGCAGCTTGACGGGACAGTTCCACGAGCAGTACTTC. Protein sequence: CASSLTGQFHEQYF.

The chain couples TRBV29-1 to TRBJ1-1; tentative D call: TRBD1 (5 bases). The germline V gene encodes CDR1 SQVTM and CDR2 ANQGSEA. V lost 4 bases to trimming and J lost 3 bases, with 6 bases between them. The CDR3 runs to 11 residues. The CDR3 reads CSVVGDTEAFF. DNA of the CDR3: TGCAGCGTTGTAGGGGACACTGAAGCTTTCTTT. Based on the CDR3 plus reference TRBV29-1 and TRBJ1-1, the full variable domain is SAVISQKPSRDICQRGTSLTIQCQVDSQVTMMFWYRQQPGQSLTLIATANQGSEATYESGFVIDKFPISRPNLTFSTLTVSNMSPEDSSIYLCSVVGDTEAFFGQGTRLTVV.

This rearrangement joins TRBV11-2 to TRBJ1-2, with TRBD1 as a possible D gene (5 bases). Per the germline V gene, CDR1 is SGHAT and CDR2 is FQNNGV. The CDR3 runs 15 residues. V was pared by 5 bases and J by 6 bases, with 19 bases between. The CDR3 DNA follows: TGTGCCAGCAGCCCCCGTTCGTCCAGGGTGGATGGCTACACCTTC. Amino acid sequence: CASSPRSSRVDGYTF. Full variable domain (rest looked up from reference TRBV11-2 and TRBJ1-2): EAGVAQSPRYKIIEKRQSVAFWCNPISGHATLYWYQQILGQGPKLLIQFQNNGVVDDSQLPKDRFSAERLKGVDSTLKIQPAKLEDSAVYLCASSPRSSRVDGYTFGSGTRLTVV.

The V call is TRBV29-1, the J call TRBJ2-1; D gene unclear. The CDR3 has 14 amino acids. The V gene lost 2 bases and the J gene lost 0 bases, with 8 bases spanning the gap. Germline CDR1 is SQVTM and CDR2 is ANQGSEA. DNA for the CDR3: TGCAGCGTTGAACCCACTAACTCCTACAATGAGCAGTTCTTC. This gives the protein CSVEPTNSYNEQFF.

This chain connects TRBV27 to TRBJ2-5; D is possibly TRBD1 (6 bases). Germline CDR1 MNHEY, CDR2 SMNVEV (reference sequence). The CDR3 is made up of 14 amino acids. The V and J ends lost 6 bases and 4 bases respectively, with 15 bases between them. The CDR3 region is CASRPQGRRETQYF. As DNA, the CDR3 is TGTGCCAGCAGGCCACAGGGTAGGCGAGAGACCCAGTACTTC.

V gene TRBV6-1 combines with J gene TRBJ1-1, with 7 positions matching TRBD1. The J segment lost 1 base and the V segment lost 4 bases, leaving 3 bases of the junction unmatched. This CDR3 region has 14 residues. CDR1 and CDR2 (germline): MNHNS, SASEGT. The CDR3 DNA reads as TGTGCCAGCAGTGTGACAGGGAAGAACACTGAAGCTTTCTTT. Translated: CASSVTGKNTEAFF.

V is TRBV18 and J is TRBJ2-7; 12 nucleotides match TRBD1. V dropped 5 bases and J dropped 5; count of bases not matched to a gene: 7. Germline V gene lookup returns CDR1 KGHSH and CDR2 LQKENI. CDR3 length equals 15 residues. CDR3 in amino acids: CASSIGGTGGDEQYF. The CDR3 DNA is TGTGCCAGCTCAATTGGAGGGACAGGGGGCGACGAGCAGTACTTC.

The chain carries TRBV9 and TRBJ2-1; 9 positions match TRBD2. The trim removed 4 bases at V and 2 bases at J, leaving 4 bases unmatched. CDR1 and CDR2 from the germline V gene are SGDLS and YYNGEE. The CDR3 is made up of 15 amino acids. CDR3 nucleotide sequence: TGTGCCAGCAGCCAAGCGGGGGGAGCCTACAATGAGCAGTTCTTC. Residues: CASSQAGGAYNEQFF.

The genes are TRBV5-4 and TRBJ2-3, with 11 bases fitting TRBD2. The CDR3 contains 16 residues. V trimming: 0 bases; J trimming: 1 base; junction bases outside the gene matches: 1. CDR1 and CDR2 (germline): SGHNT, YYREEE (reference sequence). CDR3 sequence: CASSLVLAGGTDTQYF. For the CDR3, the DNA is TGTGCCAGCAGCTTGGTACTAGCGGGGGGCACAGATACGCAGTATTTT.

The chain combines TRBV6-5 with TRBJ1-2, with 7 nucleotides matching TRBD1. The CDR3 totals 15 residues. Germline-derived CDR1 and CDR2 are MNHEY and SVGAGI. Trimming cost V 2 bases and J 4 bases; bases outside gene matches: 7. CDR3 nucleotides: TGTGCCAGCAGTTACGAGGGGGCGCTGGGCTATGGCTACACCTTC. Protein product: CASSYEGALGYGYTF.

This clone came up a few times. The CDR3 region has the DNA TGTGCCATCAGCCCCCCGGGGAATTCACCCCTCCACTTT. It specifies CAISPPGNSPLHF. This chain joins TRBV10-3 and TRBJ1-6; D remains ambiguous. The CDR3 is made up of 13 amino acids. Germline V gives CDR1 ENHRY, CDR2 SYGVKD. The germline V and J ends were trimmed by 6 bases and 7 bases, with 10 bases remaining between them.

V gene TRBV19 combines with J gene TRBJ1-5, with a weak D call TRBD1 (6 bases). The CDR3 extends over 15 amino acids. V lost 3 bases to trimming and J lost 6 bases, with 15 bases between them. Germline V gene lookup returns CDR1 LNHDA and CDR2 SQIVND (reference sequence). Here the CDR3 reads CASSIWAGEGQPQHF. The CDR3 nucleotides read TGTGCCAGTAGTATTTGGGCAGGGGAGGGTCAGCCCCAGCATTTT.

The chain has TRBV4-1 and TRBJ2-2; TRBD1 aligns across 8 bases. The trim removed 3 bases at V and 0 bases at J, leaving 3 bases unmatched. Germline values: CDR1 MGHRA, CDR2 YSYEKL. The CDR3 covers 16 residues. The CDR3 spells CASSHPGGTNTGELFF. The DNA for the CDR3 is TGCGCCAGCAGCCATCCAGGGGGCACGAACACCGGGGAGCTGTTTTTT.

Of note for this clone: One end of the junction is discordant with germline, which a read error may explain. The genes are TRBV6-5 and TRBJ1-2; TRBD1 might be the D (6 bases). Germline CDR1 reads MNHEY; CDR2 reads SVGAGI. The CDR3 is made up of 12 amino acids. CDR3 protein: CVSREQGSGYTF. The CDR3 DNA reads as TGTGTCAGCAGGGAACAGGGAAGCGGCTACACCTTC.

The chain joins TRBV19 to TRBJ1-2; 7 bases match TRBD1. The CDR3 runs to 16 residues. Germline V CDR1 and CDR2: LNHDA, SQIVND (reference sequence). V was clipped by 4 bases and J by 6 bases; unmatched bases: 14. The CDR3 nucleotides are TGTGCCAGTAGTACGCACTACGGGACAGAAGTTAATGGCTACACCTTC. It yields the protein CASSTHYGTEVNGYTF.

The chain combines TRBV2 with TRBJ2-5, with 15 bases aligning to TRBD2. The CDR3 loop spans 17 amino acids. The trim removed 3 bases at V and 2 bases at J, leaving 4 bases unmatched. Germline V gives CDR1 SNHLY, CDR2 FYNNEI. The CDR3 region is CASSDGGLAGGQETQYF. In nucleotides, the CDR3 is TGTGCCAGCAGTGATGGGGGACTAGCGGGGGGTCAAGAGACCCAGTACTTC.